The 14 T cell receptor beta chains presented below share a single source sample, sequenced in a study of shared clonotypes between healthy human individuals. CD8 cells regarded as naive lacked CD45RO, were positively chosen for CCR7, and omitted terminally differentiated effector memory CD45RA+ cells. Clones were read by immunoSEQ multiplex PCR, and TCRdb kept only the in-frame ones, dropping some. The sample has fewer than 1 million clones, 90% to 97% seen once. Sequencing used naive CD8+ T cells sorted from blood. Source of these receptors: a man aged 25 to 40 in good health.

The CDR3 reads CASSTSTGSTEAFF. CDR3 bases: TGTGCCAGCAGCACCTCGACAGGGTCCACTGAAGCTTTCTTT. V gene TRBV7-9 combines with J gene TRBJ1-1, with 7 bases fitting TRBD1. The CDR3 has 14 amino acids. Germline assignment: CDR1 SEHNR and CDR2 FQNEAQ (reference sequence). The V segment lost 5 bases and the J segment 4 bases; nucleotides outside the gene matches: 7.

The chain has TRBV7-9 and TRBJ2-5, with 8 bases aligning to TRBD2. Germline V gene data show CDR1 as SEHNR and CDR2 as FQNEAQ (reference sequence). The V segment lost 4 bases and the J segment 3 bases; nucleotides outside the gene matches: 4. The CDR3 is made up of 14 amino acids. In DNA, the CDR3 is TGTGCCAGCAGCTCCCGGCGGGGGGAAGAGACCCAGTACTTC. Translated, it gives CASSSRRGEETQYF.

The chain couples TRBV27 to TRBJ2-3; tentative D call: TRBD2 (5 bases). Trimming took off 3 bases at V and 5 bases at J, with 12 bases between the two ends. CDR3 length: 14 amino acids. Germline V gene data show CDR1 as MNHEY and CDR2 as SMNVEV (reference sequence). CDR3 sequence: CASSFSRGGDTQYF. The CDR3 DNA follows: TGTGCCAGCAGTTTTTCACGGGGTGGAGATACGCAGTATTTT.

This clone was observed once. The chain recombines TRBV30 with TRBJ2-5; D uncertain. CDR1 GTSNPN and CDR2 SVGIG come from the germline V gene (reference sequence). The V and J ends lost 1 base and 6 bases respectively, with 24 bases between them. This CDR3 has 17 amino acids. CDR3 in amino acids: CAWSGTPETSVEKTQYF. CDR3 DNA sequence: TGTGCCTGGAGTGGGACCCCGGAGACATCCGTTGAGAAGACCCAGTACTTC.

The chain couples TRBV19 to TRBJ1-2; 7 nucleotides match TRBD1. This CDR3 is 17 amino acids long. V was clipped by 1 base and J by 3 bases; unmatched bases: 11. From germline, CDR1 is LNHDA and CDR2 SQIVND (reference sequence). The CDR3 region is CASSIAPPGQLYYGYTF. The CDR3 bases are TGTGCCAGTAGTATAGCTCCCCCGGGACAGCTCTACTATGGCTACACCTTC.

The J gene is TRBJ2-2, the V gene TRBV11-2; D gene unclear. The CDR3 is made up of 16 amino acids. The V end lost 0 bases, the J end lost 2 bases, and 10 bases lay between the germline ends. Germline V gives CDR1 SGHAT, CDR2 FQNNGV. The CDR3 loop reads CASSLDLTINTGELFF. CDR3 DNA sequence: TGTGCCAGCAGCTTAGATCTAACTATCAACACCGGGGAGCTGTTTTTT.

The chain has TRBV7-8 and TRBJ2-7; D is undetermined. This CDR3 region has 12 residues. Germline V gene sequence: CDR1 SGHVS, CDR2 FQNEAQ. Trimming cost V 6 bases and J 1 base, with 7 bases left between them. In nucleotides, the CDR3 is TGTGCCAGCAGGACTGATTCCTACGAGCAGTACTTC. The encoded protein is CASRTDSYEQYF. Drawing the rest from reference TRBV7-8 and TRBJ2-7, the complete variable domain is GAGVSQSPRYKVAKRGQDVALRCDPISGHVSLFWYQQALGQGPEFLTYFQNEAQLDKSGLPSDRFFAERPEGSVSTLKIQRTQQEDSAVYLCASRTDSYEQYFGPGTRLTVT.

The genes are TRBV5-4 and TRBJ2-1; 12 nucleotides line up with TRBD1. Germline CDR1 is SGHNT and CDR2 is YYREEE (reference sequence). J was trimmed by 8 bases and V by 4 bases; bases with no gene match: 7. This CDR3 is 15 amino acids long. The CDR3 sequence: CASSPGTGGLDEQFF. The CDR3 nucleotides read TGTGCCAGCAGCCCGGGGACAGGGGGCTTGGATGAGCAGTTCTTC.

The gene calls are TRBV5-1 and TRBJ2-7; D possibly matches TRBD1 or TRBD2 (5 bases each). Germline V CDR1 and CDR2: SGHRS, YFSETQ. CDR3 length: 15 residues. Trimming took off 0 bases at V and 3 bases at J, with 13 bases between the two ends. Here the CDR3 reads CASSLDRDRNYEQYF. For the CDR3, the DNA is TGCGCCAGCAGCTTGGACCGGGACCGGAACTACGAGCAGTACTTC.

In its sample, this clone was seen once. The rearrangement uses TRBV6-1 and TRBJ1-2; D gene unclear. The ends were cut back, 8 bases at V and 6 bases at J, with 19 bases in the middle. Germline-derived CDR1 and CDR2 are MNHNS and SASEGT. The CDR3 spans 14 residues. The CDR3 reads CASRSREFEDGYTF. The CDR3 nucleotides read TGTGCCAGCCGTTCTAGGGAATTCGAAGATGGCTACACCTTC.

The gene calls are TRBV27 and TRBJ1-1, with TRBD1 matching over 10 bases. Germline trimming cut 4 bases from V and 4 bases from J; bases unmatched to any gene: 6. Looked up from germline, CDR1 is MNHEY and CDR2 is SMNVEV (reference sequence). This CDR3 region has 15 residues. In DNA form, the CDR3 reads TGTGCCAGCAGTTCCGGGACAGGGGTCCTCACTGAAGCTTTCTTT. Translating gives CASSSGTGVLTEAFF.

This clone was seen just once. This chain links TRBV2 with TRBJ1-3, with TRBD1 identical over 8 bases. V shed 7 bases, J shed 0 bases, and the junction held 2 bases outside the gene matches. The CDR3 is 14 amino acids. CDR1 is SNHLY and CDR2 is FYNNEI in the germline V gene. The CDR3 DNA reads as TGTGCCAGCACCGACAGGGGCTCTGGAAACACCATATATTTT. Protein sequence: CASTDRGSGNTIYF.

This chain connects TRBV7-8 to TRBJ2-7; 7 nucleotides match TRBD1. V trimming: 1 base; J trimming: 4 bases; junction bases outside the gene matches: 1. CDR3 length: 13 residues. Germline V gene lookup returns CDR1 SGHVS and CDR2 FQNEAQ. This CDR3 is CASSLDRGYEQYF. The CDR3 DNA is TGTGCCAGCAGCTTAGACAGGGGTTACGAGCAGTACTTC.

V is TRBV28 and J is TRBJ1-3; D unresolved. The length of the CDR3 is 14 residues. V was cut by 7 bases and J by 0 bases, with 10 bases left in between. CDR1 MDHEN and CDR2 SYDVKM come from the germline V gene. The CDR3 DNA follows: TGTGCCAGCACCGACCTGCCCTCTGGAAACACCATATATTTT. Translated, it gives CASTDLPSGNTIYF.